The T cell receptor beta chain under discussion was sequenced for a study of T cell repertoires in cytomegalovirus infection. Study information: Used in the study were CMV epitopes, some recently identified and HLA-C-restricted, others well-studied and HLA-B-restricted.

TCRdb redid the calling of the reads with MiXCR, one entry per CDR3 protein. Of tens of thousands of distinct CDR3 sequences listed, about 24% are singletons. Trimming shortened V by 5 bases and J by 0 bases, and 20 bases separated the two germline ends. Germline V gene lookup returns CDR1 SEHNR and CDR2 FQNEAQ (reference sequence). The CDR3 has 19 amino acids. There are a few counts of this clonotype. Its antigen remains unidentified. This chain uses TRBV7-9 with TRBJ1-6, with a tentative D call TRBD1 (6 bases). Source: CD8+ T cells from cultured PBMCs, taken from culture after CMV antigen stimulation. The TCR comes from a human donor in good health (CMV status not recorded). Some clones in this sample may be carry-over from other donors' samples. In DNA, the CDR3 is TGTGCCAGCAGCCCAACTGAGGAACAGGGAGGCTCCTATAATTCACCCCTCCACTTT. Amino acid sequence: CASSPTEEQGGSYNSPLHF.